These T cell receptor beta chains were read from a single sample in a study of shared clonotypes between healthy human individuals. Only in-frame clones appear in the TCRdb table, and some are missing; sequencing was by immunoSEQ multiplex PCR. The sample lists about 750,000 clones, about 91% occurring once. Sequencing was carried out using naive CD8+ T cells sorted from blood. All receptors come from a man aged 25 to 45 in good health. The CDR3 runs from the conserved cysteine through the conserved F or W. Fields, in order: J gene, D gene, clone size, CDR3 length, V gene, CDR3 protein, CDR3 DNA. The D gene is left open where the match is weak. A clone size is listed for some rows: how often the clone was seen (once, few, many), or a class if it is expanded.

j_gene: TRBJ2-2
d_gene: .
abundance: .
len: 14
v_gene: TRBV19
CDR3aa: CASSILPNGGELFF
CDR3nt: TGTGCCAGTAGTATCCTCCCGAACGGCGGGGAGCTGTTTTTT

j_gene: TRBJ2-2
d_gene: .
abundance: once
len: 13
v_gene: TRBV7-7
CDR3aa: CASSLVFSGELFF
CDR3nt: TGTGCTAGCAGCTTAGTGTTCTCCGGGGAGCTGTTTTTT

j_gene: TRBJ1-1
d_gene: .
abundance: .
len: 13
v_gene: TRBV7-7
CDR3aa: CANWTAGNTEAFF
CDR3nt: TGTGCTAACTGGACAGCTGGGAACACTGAAGCTTTCTTT

j_gene: TRBJ2-7
d_gene: .
abundance: .
len: 16
v_gene: TRBV5-1
CDR3aa: CASSLIGQGLSYEQYF
CDR3nt: TGCGCCAGCAGCTTGATAGGGCAGGGCCTCTCCTACGAGCAGTACTTC

j_gene: TRBJ1-1
d_gene: .
abundance: .
len: 14
v_gene: TRBV9
CDR3aa: CASSAGQLNTEAFF
CDR3nt: TGTGCCAGCAGCGCCGGACAGTTGAACACTGAAGCTTTCTTT

j_gene: TRBJ2-2
d_gene: .
abundance: .
len: 16
v_gene: TRBV10-3
CDR3aa: CAISESIAANTGELFF
CDR3nt: TGTGCCATCAGTGAGTCCATAGCGGCAAACACCGGGGAGCTGTTTTTT

j_gene: TRBJ2-7
d_gene: .
abundance: .
len: 13
v_gene: TRBV29-1
CDR3aa: CSVEGGGAYEQYF
CDR3nt: TGCAGCGTTGAAGGCGGAGGAGCCTACGAGCAGTACTTC

j_gene: TRBJ2-1
d_gene: .
abundance: .
len: 14
v_gene: TRBV27
CDR3aa: CASSDGPSYNEQFF
CDR3nt: TGTGCCAGCAGTGACGGGCCCTCCTACAATGAGCAGTTCTTC

j_gene: TRBJ2-1
d_gene: TRBD2
abundance: .
len: 11
v_gene: TRBV25-1
CDR3aa: CASSAGNEQFF
CDR3nt: TGTGCCAGCTCAGCGGGAAACGAGCAGTTCTTC

j_gene: TRBJ2-7
d_gene: .
abundance: once
len: 14
v_gene: TRBV5-6
CDR3aa: CASSSSGTPYEQYF
CDR3nt: TGTGCCAGCAGCTCGAGTGGGACCCCATACGAGCAGTACTTC

j_gene: TRBJ2-5
d_gene: .
abundance: once
len: 17
v_gene: TRBV21-1
CDR3aa: CASSKALLSSGRETQYF
CDR3nt: TGTGCCAGCAGCAAAGCGCTTTTGTCTAGCGGCCGGGAGACCCAGTACTTC

j_gene: TRBJ2-1
d_gene: TRBD2
abundance: .
len: 16
v_gene: TRBV28
CDR3aa: CASSERTSGSIYEQFF
CDR3nt: TGTGCCAGCAGTGAAAGGACTAGCGGGAGTATCTATGAGCAGTTCTTC

j_gene: TRBJ1-4
d_gene: .
abundance: .
len: 17
v_gene: TRBV7-9
CDR3aa: CASSLALGAGTNEKLFF
CDR3nt: TGTGCCAGCAGCTTAGCGCTAGGGGCAGGAACTAATGAAAAACTGTTTTTT

j_gene: TRBJ2-1
d_gene: TRBD2
abundance: .
len: 15
v_gene: TRBV11-3
CDR3aa: CASSHSGSSYNEQFF
CDR3nt: TGTGCCAGCAGCCATAGCGGGAGCTCCTACAATGAGCAGTTCTTC

j_gene: TRBJ2-7
d_gene: .
abundance: .
len: 12
v_gene: TRBV14
CDR3aa: CASSQALDLQYF
CDR3nt: TGTGCCAGCAGCCAAGCCTTGGACCTGCAGTACTTC

j_gene: TRBJ2-1
d_gene: TRBD1
abundance: .
len: 15
v_gene: TRBV6-4
CDR3aa: CASSEQGGLYNEQFF
CDR3nt: TGTGCCAGCAGTGAACAGGGGGGCCTATACAATGAGCAGTTCTTC

j_gene: TRBJ2-1
d_gene: .
abundance: .
len: 13
v_gene: TRBV4-1
CDR3aa: CASSDESSGEQFF
CDR3nt: TGCGCCAGCAGCGACGAGAGTTCTGGTGAGCAGTTCTTC

j_gene: TRBJ2-6
d_gene: .
abundance: .
len: 15
v_gene: TRBV9
CDR3aa: CASSVGLSGANVLTF
CDR3nt: TGTGCCAGCAGCGTCGGACTCTCTGGGGCCAACGTCCTGACTTTC

j_gene: TRBJ1-2
d_gene: .
abundance: once
len: 12
v_gene: TRBV5-6
CDR3aa: CASSGDPGGYTF
CDR3nt: TGTGCCAGCAGCGGCGACCCGGGGGGCTACACCTTC

j_gene: TRBJ2-3
d_gene: .
abundance: .
len: 16
v_gene: TRBV4-1
CDR3aa: CASSHREGVATDTQYF
CDR3nt: TGCGCCAGCAGCCACAGGGAAGGGGTAGCGACAGATACGCAGTATTTT

j_gene: TRBJ2-7
d_gene: TRBD1
abundance: .
len: 14
v_gene: TRBV7-9
CDR3aa: CASSLEGGINEQYF
CDR3nt: TGTGCCAGCAGCTTAGAAGGGGGCATCAACGAGCAGTACTTC

j_gene: TRBJ2-5
d_gene: TRBD2
abundance: once
len: 16
v_gene: TRBV6-1
CDR3aa: CASSERAGTTQETQYF
CDR3nt: TGTGCCAGCAGTGAGAGAGCGGGAACAACCCAAGAGACCCAGTACTTC

j_gene: TRBJ2-7
d_gene: .
abundance: .
len: 16
v_gene: TRBV7-2
CDR3aa: CASSLSRAMPTDEQYF
CDR3nt: TGTGCCAGCAGCTTGTCCCGGGCTATGCCTACCGACGAGCAGTACTTC

j_gene: TRBJ2-7
d_gene: .
abundance: .
len: 11
v_gene: TRBV7-9
CDR3aa: CASSLGDEQYF
CDR3nt: TGTGCCAGCAGCTTAGGGGACGAGCAGTACTTC

j_gene: TRBJ1-1
d_gene: .
abundance: few
len: 13
v_gene: TRBV9
CDR3aa: CASSVEVNTEAFF
CDR3nt: TGTGCCAGCAGCGTAGAGGTGAACACTGAAGCTTTCTTT

j_gene: TRBJ2-3
d_gene: .
abundance: .
len: 14
v_gene: TRBV11-2
CDR3aa: CATELVGGADTQYF
CDR3nt: TGTGCCACAGAACTAGTGGGGGGCGCAGATACGCAGTATTTT

j_gene: TRBJ2-1
d_gene: .
abundance: .
len: 15
v_gene: TRBV11-2
CDR3aa: CASSSTSSPYNEQFF
CDR3nt: TGTGCCAGCAGCTCAACTAGTTCTCCATACAATGAGCAGTTCTTC

j_gene: TRBJ1-5
d_gene: .
abundance: once
len: 15
v_gene: TRBV6-5
CDR3aa: CASSYSSGENQPQHF
CDR3nt: TGTGCCAGCAGTTACTCGTCAGGGGAGAATCAGCCCCAGCATTTT

j_gene: TRBJ2-7
d_gene: .
abundance: .
len: 16
v_gene: TRBV6-1
CDR3aa: CASSDITGTRYHEQYF
CDR3nt: TGTGCCAGCAGTGACATTACCGGGACAAGATACCACGAGCAGTACTTC

j_gene: TRBJ2-7
d_gene: TRBD1
abundance: .
len: 14
v_gene: TRBV9
CDR3aa: CASSVGTASYEQYF
CDR3nt: TGTGCCAGCAGCGTGGGGACAGCCTCCTACGAGCAGTACTTC

j_gene: TRBJ2-7
d_gene: .
abundance: .
len: 14
v_gene: TRBV30
CDR3aa: CASGSEDTSYEQYF
CDR3nt: TGTGCCTCGGGGTCCGAAGACACTTCCTACGAGCAGTACTTC

j_gene: TRBJ2-1
d_gene: .
abundance: .
len: 16
v_gene: TRBV5-1
CDR3aa: CASSLALIGSSNEQFF
CDR3nt: TGCGCCAGCAGCTTGGCTCTAATTGGCAGTTCCAATGAGCAGTTCTTC

j_gene: TRBJ2-1
d_gene: .
abundance: .
len: 12
v_gene: TRBV12-5
CDR3aa: CASGFGADEQFF
CDR3nt: TGTGCTAGTGGTTTCGGAGCGGATGAGCAGTTCTTC

j_gene: TRBJ2-7
d_gene: .
abundance: .
len: 13
v_gene: TRBV4-3
CDR3aa: CASSQDKGYEQYF
CDR3nt: TGCGCCAGCAGCCAAGATAAGGGATACGAGCAGTACTTC

j_gene: TRBJ1-2
d_gene: .
abundance: .
len: 13
v_gene: TRBV27
CDR3aa: CASSLSPSGGYTF
CDR3nt: TGTGCCAGCAGTTTAAGCCCTTCGGGCGGCTACACCTTC

j_gene: TRBJ2-1
d_gene: TRBD1
abundance: .
len: 17
v_gene: TRBV28
CDR3aa: CASSYNDGDRGYNEQFF
CDR3nt: TGTGCCAGCAGTTATAATGACGGGGACAGGGGCTACAATGAGCAGTTCTTC

j_gene: TRBJ1-5
d_gene: TRBD1
abundance: .
len: 15
v_gene: TRBV9
CDR3aa: CASSPDREWRQPQHF
CDR3nt: TGTGCCAGCAGCCCGGACAGGGAATGGAGACAGCCCCAGCATTTT

j_gene: TRBJ1-5
d_gene: .
abundance: .
len: 16
v_gene: TRBV19
CDR3aa: CASSIGVTPSNQPQHF
CDR3nt: TGTGCCAGTAGTATAGGAGTCACACCTAGCAATCAGCCCCAGCATTTT

j_gene: TRBJ2-2
d_gene: .
abundance: once
len: 12
v_gene: TRBV13
CDR3aa: CASSFFNGELFF
CDR3nt: TGTGCCAGCAGCTTTTTCAACGGGGAGCTGTTTTTT

j_gene: TRBJ2-1
d_gene: TRBD2
abundance: .
len: 14
v_gene: TRBV10-1
CDR3aa: CASSESSGSDEQFF
CDR3nt: TGCGCCAGCAGTGAGTCTAGCGGGAGCGATGAGCAGTTCTTC

j_gene: TRBJ1-3
d_gene: .
abundance: .
len: 16
v_gene: TRBV4-3
CDR3aa: CASSQDWLGNGNTIYF
CDR3nt: TGCGCCAGCAGCCAAGACTGGTTGGGCAATGGAAACACCATATATTTT

j_gene: TRBJ2-1
d_gene: .
abundance: .
len: 12
v_gene: TRBV7-6
CDR3aa: CASSLDWSGQFF
CDR3nt: TGTGCCAGCAGCTTGGATTGGAGTGGGCAGTTCTTC

j_gene: TRBJ2-1
d_gene: TRBD2
abundance: .
len: 18
v_gene: TRBV6-4
CDR3aa: CASRVLAGEVGSYNEQFF
CDR3nt: TGTGCCAGCAGAGTCCTAGCGGGAGAAGTTGGCTCCTACAATGAGCAGTTCTTC

j_gene: TRBJ2-7
d_gene: TRBD2
abundance: .
len: 16
v_gene: TRBV28
CDR3aa: CASSFYGLAGLYEQYF
CDR3nt: TGTGCCAGCAGTTTTTATGGGTTAGCGGGTTTATACGAGCAGTACTTC

j_gene: TRBJ2-1
d_gene: TRBD2
abundance: .
len: 14
v_gene: TRBV28
CDR3aa: CASRTRTSGNEQFF
CDR3nt: TGTGCCAGCAGGACGCGGACTAGCGGGAATGAGCAGTTCTTC

j_gene: TRBJ2-7
d_gene: .
abundance: .
len: 14
v_gene: TRBV30
CDR3aa: CAWSPTAYGGEQYF
CDR3nt: TGTGCCTGGAGTCCCACAGCCTATGGGGGCGAGCAGTACTTC

j_gene: TRBJ2-7
d_gene: .
abundance: .
len: 14
v_gene: TRBV19
CDR3aa: CASSVGGRWNEQYF
CDR3nt: TGTGCCAGTAGCGTGGGTGGGAGGTGGAACGAGCAGTACTTC

j_gene: TRBJ2-7
d_gene: .
abundance: .
len: 15
v_gene: TRBV11-2
CDR3aa: CASSGEVRDIYEQYF
CDR3nt: TGTGCCAGCAGTGGAGAGGTGAGGGATATTTACGAGCAGTACTTC

j_gene: TRBJ2-3
d_gene: .
abundance: .
len: 12
v_gene: TRBV4-1
CDR3aa: CASSLPRDTQYF
CDR3nt: TGCGCCAGCAGCCTCCCTAGGGATACGCAGTATTTT

j_gene: TRBJ2-2
d_gene: TRBD2
abundance: .
len: 16
v_gene: TRBV11-2
CDR3aa: CASSLLAGGNTGELFF
CDR3nt: TGTGCCAGCAGCTTACTGGCGGGGGGAAACACCGGGGAGCTGTTTTTT

j_gene: TRBJ2-7
d_gene: .
abundance: .
len: 17
v_gene: TRBV29-1
CDR3aa: CSVEDRSGGSISYEQYF
CDR3nt: TGCAGCGTTGAAGATCGCTCGGGCGGATCTATTTCCTACGAGCAGTACTTC

j_gene: TRBJ2-5
d_gene: .
abundance: .
len: 17
v_gene: TRBV7-2
CDR3aa: CASSLSRIQRPQETQYF
CDR3nt: TGTGCCAGCAGCTTATCTCGGATTCAGCGCCCTCAAGAGACCCAGTACTTC

j_gene: TRBJ2-3
d_gene: TRBD2
abundance: .
len: 13
v_gene: TRBV28
CDR3aa: CATASGRVDTQYF
CDR3nt: TGTGCCACCGCTAGCGGGAGAGTCGATACGCAGTATTTT

j_gene: TRBJ1-1
d_gene: TRBD1
abundance: .
len: 18
v_gene: TRBV5-6
CDR3aa: CASSPTKSAGGANTEAFF
CDR3nt: TGTGCCAGCAGCCCCACAAAATCGGCAGGGGGCGCAAACACTGAAGCTTTCTTT

j_gene: TRBJ1-1
d_gene: .
abundance: .
len: 14
v_gene: TRBV4-3
CDR3aa: CASSHPRLRTEAFF
CDR3nt: TGCGCCAGCAGCCACCCCCGTCTGCGGACTGAAGCTTTCTTT